The TCR beta chain under discussion was sequenced for a study of long-term antiretroviral therapy in people with HIV. Germline V gene lookup returns CDR1 SGHKS and CDR2 YYEKEE (reference sequence). Trimming stripped 2 bases from V and 2 bases from J, with 17 bases between. The CDR3 consists of 16 residues. They ran version v3.0 of the immunoSEQ assay at survey level. TCRdb keeps only in-frame clones here, not all; method: immunoSEQ multiplex PCR. The sample shows about 39,000 clones, more than 65% of them seen only once. This clone was seen a handful of times. Its antigen remains unknown. Study results and caveats: Narrower CDR3 length ranges marked HIV repertoires relative to controls.

Sequenced here: unsorted PBMCs, sampled 0.6 years after starting antiretroviral therapy. This clonotype originated in a man between 18 and 35 years old with HIV. This chain links TRBV5-5 with TRBJ2-7; the D gene is possibly TRBD2 (6 bases). DNA of the CDR3: TGTGCCAGCAGCTTACCGCCCCCGGGACTTCCCTACGAGCAGTACTTC. Protein product: CASSLPPPGLPYEQYF.